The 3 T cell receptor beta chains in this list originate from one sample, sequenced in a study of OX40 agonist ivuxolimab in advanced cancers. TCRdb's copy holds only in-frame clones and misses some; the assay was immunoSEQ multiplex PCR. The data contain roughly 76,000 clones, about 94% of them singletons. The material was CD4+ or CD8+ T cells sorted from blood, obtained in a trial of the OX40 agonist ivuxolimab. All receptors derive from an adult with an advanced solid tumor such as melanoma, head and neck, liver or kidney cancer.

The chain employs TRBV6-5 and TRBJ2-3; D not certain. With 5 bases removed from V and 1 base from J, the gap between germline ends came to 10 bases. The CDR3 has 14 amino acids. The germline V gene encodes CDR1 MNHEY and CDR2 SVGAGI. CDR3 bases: TGTGCCAGCAGTGCCCACCCGGGCACAGATACGCAGTATTTT. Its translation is CASSAHPGTDTQYF.

Written as DNA, the CDR3 is TGTGCCAGCAGTGTCGGCGGGGGCGTCTACGAGCAGTACTTC. This gives the protein CASSVGGGVYEQYF. V usage is TRBV2 and J usage is TRBJ2-7; a possible D gene is TRBD2 (7 bases). Trimming pared 4 bases from V and 3 bases from J, leaving 13 bases between. CDR3 length: 14 amino acids. Germline V gives CDR1 SNHLY, CDR2 FYNNEI.

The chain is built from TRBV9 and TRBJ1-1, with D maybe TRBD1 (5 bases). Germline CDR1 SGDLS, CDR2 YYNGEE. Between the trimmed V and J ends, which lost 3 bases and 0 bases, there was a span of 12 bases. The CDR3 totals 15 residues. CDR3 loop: CASSAPGHLNTEAFF. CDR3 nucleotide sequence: TGTGCCAGCAGCGCTCCCGGACATCTGAACACTGAAGCTTTCTTT.